The T cell receptor beta chain described here comes from a study of neurological immune-mediated disorders. TCRdb passed the 5' RACE reads through MiXCR, listing each CDR3 protein once. The sample lists over 45,000 distinct CDR3 sequences; just under 4% were seen once. This CDR3 contains 12 residues. V lost 2 bases, J lost 5 bases, and 5 bases lay in between. The germline gives CDR1 SNHLY, CDR2 FYNNEI. This clonotype was seen at least ten times. The V gene is TRBV2, the J gene TRBJ2-3; the D is unclear. The source material was CD4+ T cells from blood. The clonotype comes from a middle-aged woman with multiple sclerosis. The CDR3 DNA is TGTGCCAGCAGTGAACGGGTAGATACGCAGTATTTT. Its protein is CASSERVDTQYF.